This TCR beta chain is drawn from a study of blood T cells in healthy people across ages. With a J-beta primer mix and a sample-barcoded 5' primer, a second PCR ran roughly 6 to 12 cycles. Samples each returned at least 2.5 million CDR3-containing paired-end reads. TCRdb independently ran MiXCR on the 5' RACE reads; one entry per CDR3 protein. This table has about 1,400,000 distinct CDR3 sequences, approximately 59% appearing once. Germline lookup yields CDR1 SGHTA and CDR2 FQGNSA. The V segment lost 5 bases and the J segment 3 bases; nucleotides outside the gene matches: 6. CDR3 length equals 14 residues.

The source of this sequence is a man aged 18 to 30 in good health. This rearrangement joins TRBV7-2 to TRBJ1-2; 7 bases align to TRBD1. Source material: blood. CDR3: CASSPGTDHYGYTF. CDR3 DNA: TGTGCCAGCAGCCCCGGGACAGACCACTATGGCTACACCTTC.